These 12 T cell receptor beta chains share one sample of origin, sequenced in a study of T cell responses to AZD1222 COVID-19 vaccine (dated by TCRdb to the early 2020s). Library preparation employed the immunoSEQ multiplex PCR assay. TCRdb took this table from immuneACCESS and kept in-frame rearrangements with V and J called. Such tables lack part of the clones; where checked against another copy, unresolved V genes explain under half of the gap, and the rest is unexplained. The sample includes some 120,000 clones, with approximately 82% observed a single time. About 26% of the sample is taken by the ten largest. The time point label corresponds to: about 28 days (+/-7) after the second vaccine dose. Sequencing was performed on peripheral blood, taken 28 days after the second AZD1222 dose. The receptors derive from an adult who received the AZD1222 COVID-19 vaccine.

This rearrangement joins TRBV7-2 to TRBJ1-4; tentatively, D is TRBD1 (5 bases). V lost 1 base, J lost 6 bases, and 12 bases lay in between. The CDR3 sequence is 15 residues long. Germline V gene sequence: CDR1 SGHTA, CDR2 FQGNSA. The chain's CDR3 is CASSLGPGRDEKLFF. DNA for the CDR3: TGTGCCAGCAGCTTAGGCCCAGGGCGAGATGAAAAACTGTTTTTT.

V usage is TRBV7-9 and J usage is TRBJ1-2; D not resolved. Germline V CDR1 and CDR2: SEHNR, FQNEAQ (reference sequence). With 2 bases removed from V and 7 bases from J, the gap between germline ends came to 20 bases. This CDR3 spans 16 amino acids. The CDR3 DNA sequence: TGTGCCAGCAGCTTACCGGTTCTAAATCGGCCCGGTGGCTACACCTTC. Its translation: CASSLPVLNRPGGYTF.

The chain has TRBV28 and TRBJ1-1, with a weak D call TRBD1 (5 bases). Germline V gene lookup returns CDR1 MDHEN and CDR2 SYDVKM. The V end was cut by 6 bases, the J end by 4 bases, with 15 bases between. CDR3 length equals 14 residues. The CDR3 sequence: CASRSTGRVTEAFF. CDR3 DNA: TGTGCCAGCAGGTCGACGGGCAGGGTCACTGAAGCTTTCTTT.

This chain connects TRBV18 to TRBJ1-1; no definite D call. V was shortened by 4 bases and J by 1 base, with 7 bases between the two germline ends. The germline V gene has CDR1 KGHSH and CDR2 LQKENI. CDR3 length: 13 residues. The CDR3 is CASSLDGNTEAFF. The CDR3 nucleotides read TGTGCCAGCTCACTGGATGGGAACACTGAAGCTTTCTTT. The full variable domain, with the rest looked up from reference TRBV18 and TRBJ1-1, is NAGVMQNPRHLVRRRGQEARLRCSPMKGHSHVYWYRQLPEEGLKFMVYLQKENIIDESGMPKERFSAEFPKEGPSILRIQQVVRGDSAAYFCASSLDGNTEAFFGQGTRLTVV.

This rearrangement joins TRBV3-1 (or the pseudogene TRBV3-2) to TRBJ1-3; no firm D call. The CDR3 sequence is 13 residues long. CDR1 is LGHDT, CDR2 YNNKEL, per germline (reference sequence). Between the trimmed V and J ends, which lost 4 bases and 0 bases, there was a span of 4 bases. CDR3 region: CASSLNSGNTIYF. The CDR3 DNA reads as TGTGCCAGCAGCCTCAACTCTGGAAACACCATATATTTT.

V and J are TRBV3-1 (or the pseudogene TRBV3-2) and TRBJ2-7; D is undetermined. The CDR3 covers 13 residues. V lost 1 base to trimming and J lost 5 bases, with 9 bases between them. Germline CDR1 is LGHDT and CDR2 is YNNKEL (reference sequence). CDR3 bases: TGTGCCAGCAGCCAAGGATTTTTCCACGAGCAGTACTTC. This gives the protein CASSQGFFHEQYF.

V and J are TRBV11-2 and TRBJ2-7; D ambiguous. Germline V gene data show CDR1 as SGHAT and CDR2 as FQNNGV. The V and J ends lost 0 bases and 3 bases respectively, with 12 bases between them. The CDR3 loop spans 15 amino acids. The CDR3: CASSLDRTASYEQYF. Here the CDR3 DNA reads TGTGCCAGCAGCTTAGATCGAACAGCAAGCTACGAGCAGTACTTC.

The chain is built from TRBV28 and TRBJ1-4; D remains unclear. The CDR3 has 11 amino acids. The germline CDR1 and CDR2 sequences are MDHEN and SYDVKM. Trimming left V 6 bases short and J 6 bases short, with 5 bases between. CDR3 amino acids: CASSYHEKLFF. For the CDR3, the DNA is TGTGCCAGCAGCTACCATGAAAAACTGTTTTTT.

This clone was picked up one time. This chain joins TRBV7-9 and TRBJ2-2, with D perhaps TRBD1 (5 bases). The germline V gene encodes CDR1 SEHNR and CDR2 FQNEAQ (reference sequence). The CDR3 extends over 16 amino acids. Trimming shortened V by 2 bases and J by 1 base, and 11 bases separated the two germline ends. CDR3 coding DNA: TGTGCCAGCAGCTTAAAACAGGCTATGAACACCGGGGAGCTGTTTTTT. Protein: CASSLKQAMNTGELFF. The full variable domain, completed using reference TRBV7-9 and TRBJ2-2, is DTGVSQNPRHKITKRGQNVTFRCDPISEHNRLYWYRQTLGQGPEFLTYFQNEAQLEKSRLLSDRFSAERPKGSFSTLEIQRTEQGDSAMYLCASSLKQAMNTGELFFGEGSRLTVL.

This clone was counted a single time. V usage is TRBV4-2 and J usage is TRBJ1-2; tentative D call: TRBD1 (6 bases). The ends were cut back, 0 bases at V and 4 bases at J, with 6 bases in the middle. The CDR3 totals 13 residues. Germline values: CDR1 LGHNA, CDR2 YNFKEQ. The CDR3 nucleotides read TGTGCCAGCAGCCAAGACAGGGGCTATGGCTACACCTTC. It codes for CASSQDRGYGYTF.

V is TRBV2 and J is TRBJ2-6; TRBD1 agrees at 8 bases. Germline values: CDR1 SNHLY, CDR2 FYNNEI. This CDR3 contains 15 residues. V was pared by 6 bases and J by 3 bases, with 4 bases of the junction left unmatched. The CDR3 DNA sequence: TGTGCCAGCAGACCGGACAGGGTTGGGGCCAACGTCCTGACTTTC. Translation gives CASRPDRVGANVLTF.

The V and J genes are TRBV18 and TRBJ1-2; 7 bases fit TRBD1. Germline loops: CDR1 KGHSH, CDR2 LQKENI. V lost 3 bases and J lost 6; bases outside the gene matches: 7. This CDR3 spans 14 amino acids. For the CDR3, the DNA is TGTGCCAGCTCACCTGTGTGGACAGGAGATGGCTACACCTTC. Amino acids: CASSPVWTGDGYTF.